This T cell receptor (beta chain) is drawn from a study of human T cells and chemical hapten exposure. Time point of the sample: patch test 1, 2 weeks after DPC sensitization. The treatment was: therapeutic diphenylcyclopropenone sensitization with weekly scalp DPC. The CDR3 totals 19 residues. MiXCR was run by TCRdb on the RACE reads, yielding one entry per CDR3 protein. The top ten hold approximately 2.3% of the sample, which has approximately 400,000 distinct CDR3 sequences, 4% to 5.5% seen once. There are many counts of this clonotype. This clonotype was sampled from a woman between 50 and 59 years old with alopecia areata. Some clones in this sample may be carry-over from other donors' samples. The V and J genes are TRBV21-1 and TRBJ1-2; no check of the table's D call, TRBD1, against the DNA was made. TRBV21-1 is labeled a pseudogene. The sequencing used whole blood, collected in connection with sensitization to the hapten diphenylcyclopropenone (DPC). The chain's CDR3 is CASSKSGGGLTPSNYGYTF. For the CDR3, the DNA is TGTGCCAGCAGCAAAAGTGGGGGTGGGCTAACTCCCTCTAACTATGGCTACACCTTC.